Listed below are T cell receptor beta chains from one sample, sequenced in a study of OX40 agonist ivuxolimab in advanced cancers. The assay was immunoSEQ multiplex PCR, and TCRdb's table has in-frame clones only and misses some. The data contain about 76,000 clones, 80% to 90% of them singletons. Sequencing used CD4+ or CD8+ T cells sorted from blood, obtained in a trial of the OX40 agonist ivuxolimab. These receptors came from an adult with an advanced solid tumor such as melanoma, head and neck, liver or kidney cancer. The CDR3 runs from the conserved cysteine through the conserved F or W. Fields, in order: CDR3 protein, V gene, J gene.

CDR3 protein: CASSRDKSSYNEQFF
V gene: TRBV5-1
J gene: TRBJ2-1

CDR3 protein: CASNRGLVNEQFF
V gene: TRBV7-8
J gene: TRBJ2-1

CDR3 protein: CASQRTGDNSPLHF
V gene: TRBV5-4
J gene: TRBJ1-6

CDR3 protein: CASSFKEREQRGRETQYF
V gene: TRBV5-6
J gene: TRBJ2-5

CDR3 protein: CASSVERSGSYNSPLHF
V gene: TRBV9
J gene: TRBJ1-6

CDR3 protein: CASSPPGGGSSGELFF
V gene: TRBV7-2
J gene: TRBJ2-2

CDR3 protein: CASSLGPQGAGYEQYF
V gene: TRBV7-2
J gene: TRBJ2-7

CDR3 protein: CASSDTTESRQPQHF
V gene: TRBV6-1
J gene: TRBJ1-5

CDR3 protein: CASSSRASAYEQYF
V gene: TRBV5-4
J gene: TRBJ2-7

CDR3 protein: CASSIARLQGENYGYTF
V gene: TRBV19
J gene: TRBJ1-2

CDR3 protein: CASSMGGGIQETQYF
V gene: TRBV5-1
J gene: TRBJ2-5

CDR3 protein: CASSGQAAEAFF
V gene: TRBV25-1
J gene: TRBJ1-1

CDR3 protein: CASSYDSTDTQYF
V gene: TRBV6-5
J gene: TRBJ2-3

CDR3 protein: CASGLAGLYNEQFF
V gene: TRBV6-1
J gene: TRBJ2-1

CDR3 protein: CASSPRQGLTYNEQFF
V gene: TRBV7-8
J gene: TRBJ2-1

CDR3 protein: CASSLVGHGYTF
V gene: TRBV5-6
J gene: TRBJ1-2

CDR3 protein: CASSSNRVKLFF
V gene: TRBV5-6
J gene: TRBJ1-4

CDR3 protein: CASTPGRTWPQHF
V gene: TRBV28
J gene: TRBJ1-5

CDR3 protein: CASSRGHEAFF
V gene: TRBV6-5
J gene: TRBJ1-1

CDR3 protein: CASSFGTISSPLHF
V gene: TRBV27
J gene: TRBJ1-6

CDR3 protein: CASSPGIDNQPQHF
V gene: TRBV18
J gene: TRBJ1-5

CDR3 protein: CASSPTGFVGNEQFF
V gene: TRBV7-3
J gene: TRBJ2-1

CDR3 protein: CASSEGIPGNQPQHF
V gene: TRBV2
J gene: TRBJ1-5

CDR3 protein: CASSIYPPGQYSNQPQHF
V gene: TRBV19
J gene: TRBJ1-5

CDR3 protein: CASSFQGNYGYTF
V gene: TRBV19
J gene: TRBJ1-2

CDR3 protein: CASSKDGSLNSKETQYF
V gene: TRBV21-1
J gene: TRBJ2-5

CDR3 protein: CASSYSWSGNTEAFF
V gene: TRBV6-5
J gene: TRBJ1-1

CDR3 protein: CASSNMAGRWGANYGYTF
V gene: TRBV19
J gene: TRBJ1-2

CDR3 protein: CASSRGTASYEQYF
V gene: TRBV6-5
J gene: TRBJ2-7

CDR3 protein: CASRSLSGQGFNSPLHF
V gene: TRBV27
J gene: TRBJ1-6

CDR3 protein: CASSLVPDRQRAEAFF
V gene: TRBV5-1
J gene: TRBJ1-1

CDR3 protein: CASSPSPGTQYF
V gene: TRBV5-1
J gene: TRBJ2-5

CDR3 protein: CASSSLYRGTGELFF
V gene: TRBV7-8
J gene: TRBJ2-2

CDR3 protein: CASSKGGQNAKNIQYF
V gene: TRBV13
J gene: TRBJ2-4

CDR3 protein: CASSEAVRGFDTQYF
V gene: TRBV7-2
J gene: TRBJ2-3

CDR3 protein: CASSATSSRDTQYF
V gene: TRBV28
J gene: TRBJ2-3

CDR3 protein: CASSRPGSDSPLHF
V gene: TRBV5-5
J gene: TRBJ1-6

CDR3 protein: CAWNTGSGNTIYF
V gene: TRBV30
J gene: TRBJ1-3

CDR3 protein: CASSQEGGTDGSYNEQFF
V gene: TRBV4-2
J gene: TRBJ2-1

CDR3 protein: CASICGRPNQPQHF
V gene: TRBV6-8
J gene: TRBJ1-5

CDR3 protein: CASSLDTNTIYF
V gene: TRBV5-1
J gene: TRBJ1-3

CDR3 protein: CASKGESGNTIYF
V gene: TRBV9
J gene: TRBJ1-3

CDR3 protein: CASSLWDRGSDQPQHF
V gene: TRBV7-9
J gene: TRBJ1-5

CDR3 protein: CASSSTASGTYNEQFF
V gene: TRBV5-1
J gene: TRBJ2-1

CDR3 protein: CAWSVRYEQYF
V gene: TRBV30
J gene: TRBJ2-7

CDR3 protein: CASSPQASGRETQYF
V gene: TRBV18
J gene: TRBJ2-5

CDR3 protein: CAIPGTGGNNEQFF
V gene: TRBV10-3
J gene: TRBJ2-1

CDR3 protein: CASKTEPSNTEAFF
V gene: TRBV5-1
J gene: TRBJ1-1

CDR3 protein: CASSVGTEGYEQYF
V gene: TRBV18
J gene: TRBJ2-7

CDR3 protein: CASSSGMNTEAFF
V gene: TRBV5-1
J gene: TRBJ1-1

CDR3 protein: CASTFGRGTNSPLHF
V gene: TRBV5-6
J gene: TRBJ1-6

CDR3 protein: CAISEITFPGELFF
V gene: TRBV10-3
J gene: TRBJ2-2

CDR3 protein: CARSLARAYEQYF
V gene: TRBV7-5
J gene: TRBJ2-7